This T cell receptor (beta chain) was sequenced for a study of early T cells in non-severe SARS-CoV-2 infection. The wider study: RNA in bulk from unsorted whole blood was sequenced, and chains were unpaired. Regarding the study as a whole: A preference for anti-spike CD8 responses marked VDJdb matching, which missed private and CD4 specificities.

CDR1 LGHDT and CDR2 YNNKEL come from the germline V gene (reference sequence). CDR3 length: 13 amino acids. With V trimmed by 2 bases and J by 8 bases, 4 bases remained unmatched. Each single cDNA molecule received a unique molecular identifier. TCRdb reprocessed the 5' RACE reads with MiXCR, giving one entry per CDR3 protein. The sample has approximately 52,000 distinct CDR3 sequences; 8% are singletons. Turning to this clonotype: The antigen is unknown.

The V gene is TRBV3-1, the J gene TRBJ1-2, with 8 bases that match TRBD1. The clonotype comes from an adult who was a healthcare worker with PCR-confirmed SARS-CoV-2 infection or an uninfected control (not recorded which). Sequencing was performed on whole blood. As DNA, the CDR3 is TGTGCCAGCAGCCAACAGGGGGCGCTGGGCTACACCTTC. The encoded protein is CASSQQGALGYTF.